This entry describes one T cell receptor beta chain. Its target is unknown. This entry is derived from a study of Ad26.COV2.S vaccination and SARS-CoV-2 variants. Profiled with immunoSEQ multiplex PCR; TCRdb holds only in-frame clones, not every one. In the table there are hundreds of thousands of clones, about nine tenths of which are singletons. Overall study results and limits: For non-spike TCRs, breadth in vaccine recipients resembled that in placebo recipients. Estimates derived from TCR breadth and depth analyses may have underestimated total T cell responses.

The V and J ends lost 3 bases and 4 bases respectively, with 12 bases between them. Per the germline V gene, CDR1 is DFQATT and CDR2 is SNEGSKA (reference sequence). CDR3 length equals 13 residues. Treatment indicated: approximately 18 received Ad26.COV2.S at low or high dose, single or two shots; roughly 5 received placebo; per-sample allocation not given. Day 63 after the first vaccine or placebo injection was the time point for sampling. Sequenced here: peripheral blood, sampled in a trial of Ad26.COV2.S vaccine versus placebo. The genes are TRBV20-1 and TRBJ1-2; tentatively, D is TRBD1 (5 bases). The TCR originated in a person aged 18-60 years who received the Ad26.COV2.S COVID-19 vaccine or a placebo. The CDR3 nucleotides read TGCAGTGCTAGTATAGGGGATACCTATGGCTACACCTTC. Amino acids: CSASIGDTYGYTF.